The next 30 T cell receptor beta chains were all read from a single sample in a study of post-analysis software for immune sequencing data. Points from the study as a whole: Included in a set of roughly five TRBV segments more frequent in patients than controls were TRBV5-6, TRBV5-1 and TRBV20-1.

Unique molecular identifiers had been added to the TCR beta cDNA libraries. TCRdb re-analysed the PCR reads in MiXCR, keeping a single row per CDR3 protein. The sample records a few hundred thousand distinct CDR3 sequences, about a third being singletons. For these TCRs, the target antigens are not known. The source material was blood. The receptors shown here come from a girl under 18 with multiple sclerosis.

Concerning this clonotype itself: An end of the junction does not agree with germline; a read error may underlie this. This chain connects TRBV12-3 or TRBV12-4 to TRBJ2-6; D could derive from TRBD1 or TRBD2 (5 bases each). The CDR3 covers 17 residues. The CDR3 bases are TGTGCCGGCAGTCTTGGGGGATTCTCCTCTGGGGCCAACGTCCTGACTTTC. It specifies CAGSLGGFSSGANVLTF.

This clonotype came up many times. The gene calls are TRBV5-4 and TRBJ1-2; TRBD1 might be the D (6 bases). In germline, CDR1 is SGHNT, CDR2 YYREEE (reference sequence). Trimming took off 4 bases at V and 2 bases at J, with 15 bases between the two ends. The CDR3 runs 15 residues. The CDR3: CASSARGRGNYGYTF. The DNA of the CDR3 is TGTGCCAGCAGCGCCCGTGGGAGGGGGAACTATGGCTACACCTTC.

The rearrangement joins TRBV27 to TRBJ2-1; D gene uncertain. The ends were cut back, 2 bases at V and 6 bases at J, with 8 bases in the middle. The CDR3 spans 13 residues. Germline CDR1 MNHEY, CDR2 SMNVEV (reference sequence). The CDR3 loop is CASSLGGRNEQFF. CDR3 DNA: TGTGCCAGCAGTTTAGGCGGACGCAATGAGCAGTTCTTC.

The chain is built from TRBV7-2 and TRBJ2-7; D possibly corresponds to TRBD2 (6 bases). Trimming cost V 5 bases and J 6 bases, with 20 bases left between them. This CDR3 is built from 15 residues. Germline V gene lookup returns CDR1 SGHTA and CDR2 FQGNSA. This chain's CDR3 is CASSGGIWAVGEQYF. CDR3 DNA sequence: TGTGCCAGCAGCGGGGGGATTTGGGCGGTCGGCGAGCAGTACTTC.

The chain combines TRBV13 with TRBJ2-7; 9 nucleotides align to TRBD1. Trimming took 4 bases from V and 5 from J; bases not matched to a gene: 6. This CDR3 spans 14 amino acids. Germline CDR1 is PRHDT and CDR2 is FYEKMQ (reference sequence). The CDR3 sequence is CASSYRDRAHEQYF. Here the CDR3 DNA reads TGTGCCAGCAGCTACCGGGACAGGGCCCACGAGCAGTACTTC.

This clonotype was counted a few times. The CDR3 protein is CASSANTGTDTQYF. The CDR3 bases are TGTGCCAGCAGCGCGAACACAGGCACAGATACGCAGTATTTT. The chain has TRBV5-6 and TRBJ2-3; D remains ambiguous. CDR3 length: 14 residues. In germline, CDR1 is SGHDT, CDR2 YYEEEE. V lost 4 bases and J 1 base, leaving 10 bases between the germline ends.

As regards this clonotype: Sequence at one end of the junction differs from germline and may be a read error. The chain joins TRBV7-2 to TRBJ2-1; D call uncertain. The CDR3 runs 15 residues. Per germline, CDR1 SGHTA and CDR2 FQGNSA. In nucleotides, the CDR3 is TGCGCCAGCAGCTTACAACTGCGGACCTTCAATGAGCAGTTCTTC. Translated, it gives CASSLQLRTFNEQFF.

Ten or more counts support this clonotype. The rearrangement joins TRBV25-1 to TRBJ2-7; unclear D gene. Germline-derived CDR1 and CDR2 are MGHDK and SYGVNS. CDR3 size: 14 residues. Trimming stripped 1 base from V and 0 bases from J, with 7 bases between. CDR3 bases: TGTGCCAGCAGTGAATCCGGTAGCTCCTACGAGCAGTACTTC. Protein sequence: CASSESGSSYEQYF.

With respect to this clonotype: This sequence may be a read error, since a much larger clone differs from it by one base. The rearrangement joins TRBV7-2 to TRBJ2-5; D not certain. Trimming removed 4 bases at V and 11 bases at J, with 11 bases between. The CDR3 has 11 amino acids. Germline V gives CDR1 SGHTA, CDR2 FQGNSA. The CDR3 spells CASSSSRIQYF. The CDR3 bases are TGTGCCAGCAGCTCAAGCCGCATACAGTACTTC.

This clonotype was seen more than once but under ten times. The J gene is TRBJ2-4, the V gene TRBV6-5; the D is unclear. V lost 6 bases and J 1 base, leaving 19 bases between the germline ends. Germline V gene lookup returns CDR1 MNHEY and CDR2 SVGAGI. CDR3 length equals 17 residues. CDR3 in amino acids: CASRSSRRSNAKNIQYF. The CDR3 DNA reads TGTGCCAGCAGGTCCTCCCGTAGAAGTAACGCCAAAAACATTCAGTACTTC.

This clonotype was counted a few times. The chain combines TRBV12-3 or TRBV12-4 with TRBJ1-2; a possible D gene is TRBD1 (5 bases). The CDR3 has 16 residues. Trimming took off 1 base at V and 0 bases at J, with 12 bases between the two ends. CDR3 in amino acids: CASSLGAGQANYGYTF. CDR3 nucleotides: TGTGCCAGCAGTTTAGGGGCAGGGCAAGCTAACTATGGCTACACCTTC.

This clonotype was seen more than once but under ten times. The V call is TRBV5-6, the J call TRBJ1-1, with D unresolved. This CDR3 is built from 16 residues. V dropped 2 bases and J dropped 3 bases, with 17 bases sitting between them. Germline V CDR1 and CDR2: SGHDT, YYEEEE. CDR3 sequence: CASSFRGSRAYTEAFF. The CDR3 DNA sequence: TGTGCCAGCAGCTTCCGGGGATCACGAGCTTACACTGAAGCTTTCTTT.

This clonotype was counted between two and nine times. The V and J genes are TRBV2 and TRBJ1-2; D not resolved. With 0 bases removed from V and 1 base from J, the gap between germline ends came to 15 bases. The CDR3 has 17 residues. Per the germline V gene, CDR1 is SNHLY and CDR2 is FYNNEI. CDR3 DNA sequence: TGTGCCAGCAGTGAAGCGTTGACTGCTCTACTTAACTATGGCTACACCTTC. Translation gives CASSEALTALLNYGYTF.

The genes are TRBV29-1 and TRBJ1-3; 7 nucleotides match TRBD1. With 1 base clipped from V and 0 bases from J, the junction kept 0 bases outside the gene matches. The CDR3 is 14 residues long. Germline loops: CDR1 SQVTM, CDR2 ANQGSEA. The CDR3 sequence is CSVEGDSSGNTIYF. Written as DNA, the CDR3 is TGCAGCGTTGAAGGGGACAGCTCTGGAAACACCATATATTTT.

Regarding this clonotype: A much larger clone differs by one base, so this may be a read error. This chain connects TRBV4-1 to TRBJ2-1; D possibly corresponds to TRBD1 (6 bases). Germline V gene sequence: CDR1 MGHRA, CDR2 YSYEKL. The length of the CDR3 is 15 residues. CDR3 region: CASSLTQGPYNERFF. DNA for the CDR3: TGCGCCAGCAGCCTGACGCAGGGGCCCTACAATGAGCGGTTCTTC.

The chain recombines TRBV7-2 with TRBJ2-6; D unresolved. Trimming shortened V by 2 bases and J by 2 bases, and 7 bases separated the two germline ends. The CDR3 is 15 residues long. Germline V CDR1 and CDR2: SGHTA, FQGNSA. CDR3 residues: CASSLIWAGANVLTF. The CDR3 nucleotides are TGTGCCAGCAGCTTAATTTGGGCTGGGGCCAACGTCCTGACTTTC.

This rearrangement joins TRBV28 to TRBJ1-6; D is ambiguous. CDR3 length equals 16 residues. Deletions cut 7 bases from V and 3 bases from J, with 16 bases between. Germline CDR1 reads MDHEN; CDR2 reads SYDVKM. CDR3 bases: TGTGCCAGCACCACTGGGGTCAGCCTCTATAATTCACCCCTCCACTTT. It yields the protein CASTTGVSLYNSPLHF.

Of note for this clonotype: A junction boundary mismatches the germline segment, possibly from a read error. This chain joins TRBV5-1 and TRBJ2-3, with D possibly being TRBD2 (5 bases). In germline, CDR1 is SGHRS, CDR2 YFSETQ. The CDR3 has 15 residues. The CDR3 sequence: CASSSLEVSTDAQYF. The CDR3 region has the DNA TGCGCCAGCAGCTCACTGGAGGTTAGCACAGATGCGCAGTATTTT.

This sequence joins TRBV5-1 and TRBJ2-7; 11 bases map to TRBD2. The CDR3 consists of 15 residues. The junction had 5 bases not matched to a gene; V was cut back by 3 bases and J by 3 bases. Germline V gives CDR1 SGHRS, CDR2 YFSETQ. The DNA of the CDR3 is TGCGCCAGCAGCTCCATAGCGGGGGGGTACTACGAGCAGTACTTC. Encoded protein: CASSSIAGGYYEQYF.

V usage is TRBV27 and J usage is TRBJ2-4; D uncertain. The CDR3 runs 12 residues. The ends were cut back, 9 bases at V and 6 bases at J, with 12 bases in the middle. Germline CDR1 MNHEY, CDR2 SMNVEV (reference sequence). CDR3 DNA: TGTGCCAGGATTACCCTTGGAAACATTCAGTACTTC. Amino acid sequence: CARITLGNIQYF.

This clonotype was picked up a small number of times. The chain has TRBV27 and TRBJ2-7; possible D gene TRBD1, 7 bases. The CDR3 extends over 13 amino acids. Germline loops: CDR1 MNHEY, CDR2 SMNVEV (reference sequence). Trimming left V 1 base short and J 6 bases short, with 10 bases between. The CDR3 nucleotides read TGTGCCAGCAGTTTATACAGGGGAGGCGAGCAGTACTTC. It encodes CASSLYRGGEQYF.

This clonotype was seen repeatedly, ten times or more. The chain uses TRBV6-5 and TRBJ2-3; D gene ambiguous. CDR1 is MNHEY and CDR2 is SVGAGI in the germline V gene. CDR3 size: 14 residues. V was clipped by 2 bases and J by 2 bases, with 8 bases between them. CDR3 DNA: TGTGCCAGCAGTTACCTGCCAACCACAGATACGCAGTATTTT. It codes for CASSYLPTTDTQYF.

The CDR3 DNA sequence: TGCGCCAGCAGCTTTCTAGCGGGGGGACGAGAGACCCAGTACTTC. Its translation: CASSFLAGGRETQYF. The chain joins TRBV5-1 to TRBJ2-5, with 11 bases identical to TRBD2. The V segment lost 2 bases and the J segment 4 bases; nucleotides outside the gene matches: 4. CDR3 size: 15 residues. Germline V gives CDR1 SGHRS, CDR2 YFSETQ.

This clonotype was seen a few times. J is TRBJ2-7 and V is TRBV5-1; 8 bases are a match to TRBD1. Unmatched junction bases numbered 24, after V lost 4 bases and J lost 12 bases. CDR1 and CDR2 (germline): SGHRS, YFSETQ. The CDR3 totals 17 residues. CDR3 sequence: CASSLLGLTGEPGMRYF. CDR3 in DNA: TGCGCCAGCAGCCTTTTAGGGCTGACAGGGGAGCCCGGAATGAGGTACTTC.

The chain carries TRBV21-1 and TRBJ1-2. TRBV21-1 is a pseudogene. This CDR3 is 14 amino acids long. The CDR3 protein is CASTRRAGPYGYTF. CDR3 DNA sequence: TGTGCCAGCACGAGAAGGGCAGGGCCCTATGGCTACACCTTC.

This clonotype was detected a few times. The chain links TRBV10-3 to TRBJ1-1, with D uncertain. The CDR3 length is 14 residues. V lost 1 base to trimming and J lost 1 base, with 7 bases between them. Germline assignment: CDR1 ENHRY and CDR2 SYGVKD. The CDR3 nucleotides read TGTGCCATCAGTGAGTTCCGGGAGAACACTGAAGCTTTCTTT. Translating it yields CAISEFRENTEAFF.

This clonotype was detected only a few times. V usage is TRBV7-2 and J usage is TRBJ2-1, with D unresolved. Trimming removed 1 base at V and 11 bases at J, with 9 bases between. The CDR3 extends over 12 amino acids. Germline loops: CDR1 SGHTA, CDR2 FQGNSA. Written as DNA, the CDR3 is TGTGCCAGCAGCTTAGGTACGGAGAAGCAGTTCTTC. It translates to CASSLGTEKQFF.

This sequence joins TRBV7-9 and TRBJ2-5; TRBD2 might be the D (5 bases). V lost 6 bases, J lost 4 bases, and 9 bases lay in between. From germline, CDR1 is SEHNR and CDR2 FQNEAQ (reference sequence). The CDR3 length is 12 residues. CDR3 residues: CASRQEGETQYF. CDR3 nucleotides: TGTGCCAGCAGACAAGAGGGAGAGACCCAGTACTTC.

This clonotype showed up just a few times. V is TRBV20-1 and J is TRBJ2-1; no clear D gene. The CDR3 spans 14 residues. Germline lookup yields CDR1 DFQATT and CDR2 SNEGSKA (reference sequence). Trimming cost V 3 bases and J 0 bases, with 9 bases left between them. CDR3 DNA: TGCAGTGCTAGCCGAGCTACCTCCTACAATGAGCAGTTCTTC. As protein: CSASRATSYNEQFF.

The chain employs TRBV9 and TRBJ1-5; 8 nucleotides align to TRBD1. The CDR3 spans 16 residues. Per germline, CDR1 SGDLS and CDR2 YYNGEE. V shed 4 bases, J shed 6 bases, and the junction held 12 bases outside the gene matches. This CDR3 is CASSPHSGGSGQPQHF. The CDR3 DNA reads as TGTGCCAGCAGCCCTCATTCAGGGGGCTCAGGTCAGCCCCAGCATTTT.